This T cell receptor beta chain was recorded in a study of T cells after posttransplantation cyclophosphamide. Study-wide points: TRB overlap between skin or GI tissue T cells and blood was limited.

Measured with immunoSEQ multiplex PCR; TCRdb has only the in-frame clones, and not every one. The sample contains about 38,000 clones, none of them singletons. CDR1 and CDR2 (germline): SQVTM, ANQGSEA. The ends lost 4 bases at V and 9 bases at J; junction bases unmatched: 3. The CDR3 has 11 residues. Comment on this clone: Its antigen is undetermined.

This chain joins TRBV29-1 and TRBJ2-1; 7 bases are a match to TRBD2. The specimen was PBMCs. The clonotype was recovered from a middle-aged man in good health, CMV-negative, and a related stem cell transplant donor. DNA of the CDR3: TGCAGCGTTGGGGGGGGGTTTGAGCAGTTCTTC. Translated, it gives CSVGGGFEQFF.